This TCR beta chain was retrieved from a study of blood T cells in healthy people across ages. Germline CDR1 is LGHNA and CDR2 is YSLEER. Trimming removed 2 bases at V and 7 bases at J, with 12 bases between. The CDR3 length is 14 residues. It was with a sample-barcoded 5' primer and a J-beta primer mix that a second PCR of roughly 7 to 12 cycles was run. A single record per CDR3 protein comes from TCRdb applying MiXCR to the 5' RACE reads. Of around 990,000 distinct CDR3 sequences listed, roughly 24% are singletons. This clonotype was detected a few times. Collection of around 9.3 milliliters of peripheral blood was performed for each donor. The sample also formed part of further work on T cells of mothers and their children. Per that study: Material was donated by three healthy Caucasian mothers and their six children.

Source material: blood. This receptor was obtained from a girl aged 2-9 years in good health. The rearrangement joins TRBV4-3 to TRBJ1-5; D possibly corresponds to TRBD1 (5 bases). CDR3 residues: CASSQLREDQPQHF. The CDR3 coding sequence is TGCGCCAGCAGCCAACTCAGGGAGGACCAGCCCCAGCATTTT.